This T cell receptor beta chain was profiled in a study of neurological immune-mediated disorders. V lost 3 bases and J 2 bases, leaving 7 bases between the germline ends. Germline V gene data show CDR1 as SQVTM and CDR2 as ANQGSEA. CDR3 size: 12 residues. This sample's time point: longitudinal time-point 2. Ten or more counts support this clonotype. The antigen is not known. Study-level findings and limits: Private repertoires in all groups were suggested, as expanded clones shared no CDR3 amino acid sequences across subjects. The study found the most TCR clonal expansion in HTLV-1-associated myelopathy and the least in multiple sclerosis, below healthy controls.

The authors produced cDNA by 5'RACE using 10-nucleotide random UMIs. TCRdb called the 5' RACE reads again in MiXCR, with one record for every CDR3 protein. This sample has approximately 89,000 distinct CDR3 sequences; 13% occur once, and the top ten carry under 6%. The V gene is TRBV29-1, the J gene TRBJ1-2; possible D gene TRBD1, 5 bases. The specimen was PBMCs. This TCR came from a female donor with HTLV-1-associated myelopathy (HAM/TSP). The CDR3 spells CSVDGGNYGYTF. In nucleotides, the CDR3 is TGCAGCGTTGATGGGGGGAACTATGGCTACACCTTC.